This T cell receptor (beta chain) emerged from a study of cytomegalovirus exposure and HLA in healthy donors. The CDR3 has 13 amino acids. V shed 8 bases and J 5 bases; nucleotides not matched to a gene: 6. Germline loops: CDR1 SEHNR, CDR2 FQNEAQ (reference sequence). The primer mix had 60 Vbeta and 13 Jbeta primers. The data were produced by immunoSEQ multiplex PCR, yet TCRdb's version contains in-frame clones alone and is incomplete. The sample lists fewer than 120,000 clones, approximately 84% occurring once. The specimen was PBMCs. The receptor was derived from a man aged 35 to 55 in good health and CMV-seronegative. This chain uses TRBV7-9 with TRBJ2-5, with 9 bases that match TRBD2. The DNA for the CDR3 is TGTGCCAGCGAAGCGGGGGGAGTGGAGACCCAGTACTTC. It is translated as CASEAGGVETQYF.